This T cell receptor (beta chain) was observed in a study of CXCR3-negative and CXCR3-positive naive CD8 T cells. The TRB libraries of cDNA were built by UMI-labeled 5' RACE. Reprocessing the 5' RACE reads, TCRdb reports a single entry for every CDR3 protein and omits DNA. This sample contains about 120,000 distinct CDR3 sequences. Concerning this clonotype itself: Its antigen is as yet unknown.

CDR3 size: 15 residues. Germline V gene lookup returns CDR1 MDHEN and CDR2 SYDVKM. Study outcomes and limitations: CXCR3-expressing naive cells carried TRB CDR3s more hydrophobic than those of CXCR3-negative naive cells. For memory CD8+ cells diversity was much lower, but both naive subsets had comparably high diversity.

The V call is TRBV28, the J call TRBJ2-3; TCRdb names TRBD2, which stays unverified in the absence of DNA. This receptor was taken from a human donor in good health. Some clones in this sample may be carry-over from other donors' samples. Sequencing was done on a sample of naive CXCR3+ CD8+ T cells from blood. The subset: CD45RO-CCR7+CD27+CD95- naive CD8+ T cells expressing CXCR3 (TNR3+). The CDR3 reads CASSQLAGVTDTQYF. Variable domain in full (rest from reference TRBV28 and TRBJ2-3): DVKVTQSSRYLVKRTGEKVFLECVQDMDHENMFWYRQDPGLGLRLIYFSYDVKMKEKGDIPEGYSVSREKKERFSLILESASTNQTSMYLCASSQLAGVTDTQYFGPGTRLTVL.